This TCR beta chain was profiled in a study of ipilimumab plus nivolumab after autologous stem cell transplantation. Study-wide context: Typical patient got a few ipilimumab doses and about eight nivolumab doses (median). The DLBCL group included primary refractory and relapsed cases.

Only in-frame clones appear in the TCRdb table, and some are missing; sequencing was by immunoSEQ multiplex PCR. The sample has about 17,000 clones, more than 60% seen once. Per germline, CDR1 SGDLS and CDR2 YYNGEE. The germline V and J ends were trimmed by 0 bases and 0 bases, with 7 bases remaining between them. The CDR3 sequence is 14 residues long. Study outcomes and limitations: Authors suggest TCR repertoire, Treg phenotype and gut microbiota support further study.

This clone was counted only a few times. The antigen is not known. Starting 14 to 28 days after autologous transplant, ipilimumab 1 mg/kg was given. The V call is TRBV9, the J call TRBJ2-7; D is unresolved. This TCR was sampled from a male donor with diffuse large B-cell lymphoma. Sample: PBMCs, taken in a trial of ipilimumab plus nivolumab as post-transplant consolidation. In DNA form, the CDR3 reads TGTGCCAGCAGCGTAGGGTTACTCTCCTACGAGCAGTACTTC. Amino acid sequence: CASSVGLLSYEQYF.